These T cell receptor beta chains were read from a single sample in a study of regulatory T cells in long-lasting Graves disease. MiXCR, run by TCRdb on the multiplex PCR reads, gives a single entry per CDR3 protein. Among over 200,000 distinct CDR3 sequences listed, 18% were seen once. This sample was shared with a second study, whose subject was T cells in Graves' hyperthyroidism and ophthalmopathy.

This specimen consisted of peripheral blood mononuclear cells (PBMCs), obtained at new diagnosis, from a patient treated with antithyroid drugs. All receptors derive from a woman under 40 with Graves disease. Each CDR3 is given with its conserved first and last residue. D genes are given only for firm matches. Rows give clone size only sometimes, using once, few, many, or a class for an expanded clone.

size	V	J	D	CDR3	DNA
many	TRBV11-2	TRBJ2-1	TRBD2	CASSFSSGNNEQFF	TGTGCCAGCAGCTTTTCTAGCGGGAACAATGAGCAGTTCTTC
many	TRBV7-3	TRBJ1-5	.	CASSSHGGANQPQHF	TGTGCCAGCAGCTCACACGGAGGGGCGAATCAGCCCCAGCATTTT
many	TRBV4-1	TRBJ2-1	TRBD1	CASSKPGQGARMDEQFF	TGCGCCAGCAGCAAACCGGGACAGGGGGCGAGGATGGATGAGCAGTTCTTC
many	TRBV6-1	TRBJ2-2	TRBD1	CASSAGGDTGELFF	TGTGCCAGCAGTGCAGGGGGAGACACCGGGGAGCTGTTTTTT
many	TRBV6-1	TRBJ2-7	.	CATSSYRAYEQYF	TGTGCCACCTCCTCGTACAGGGCATACGAGCAGTACTTC
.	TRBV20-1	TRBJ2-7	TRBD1	CSAVTGNPYEQYF	TGCAGTGCGGTGACAGGGAATCCCTACGAGCAGTACTTC
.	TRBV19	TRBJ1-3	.	CASSIARTSNTIYF	TGTGCCAGTAGTATAGCCAGGACGTCGAACACCATATATTTT
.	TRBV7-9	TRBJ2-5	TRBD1	CASSYSGTGDRLETQYF	TGTGCCAGCAGCTATTCCGGGACAGGGGATCGGTTGGAGACCCAGTACTTC
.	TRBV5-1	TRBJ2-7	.	CASSLEQTARADEQYF	TGCGCCAGCAGCTTGGAACAGACTGCTCGGGCCGACGAGCAGTACTTC
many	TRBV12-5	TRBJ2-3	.	CASGSRTDTQYF	TGTGCTAGTGGTTCACGCACAGATACGCAGTATTTT
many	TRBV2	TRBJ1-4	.	CASRGGRVNEKLFF	TGTGCCAGCAGAGGGGGACGGGTTAATGAAAAACTGTTTTTT
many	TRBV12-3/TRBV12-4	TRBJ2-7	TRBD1	CASSHGTGPYEQYF	TGTGCCAGCAGTCACGGGACAGGCCCCTACGAGCAGTACTTC
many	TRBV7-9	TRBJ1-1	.	CASSLLLGTEAFF	TGTGCCAGCAGCTTATTATTAGGCACTGAAGCTTTCTTT
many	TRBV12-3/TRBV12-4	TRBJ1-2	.	CASSLNPGIGGYTF	TGTGCCAGCAGCCTTAACCCGGGGATAGGTGGCTACACCTTC
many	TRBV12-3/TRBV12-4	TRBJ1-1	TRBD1	CASTPWTGETEAFF	TGTGCCAGCACCCCTTGGACAGGGGAAACTGAAGCTTTCTTT
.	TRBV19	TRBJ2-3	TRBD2	CASIPDPGGLTDTQYF	TGTGCCAGTATTCCCGATCCGGGGGGACTGACAGATACGCAGTATTTT
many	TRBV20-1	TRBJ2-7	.	CSAEDPTKLYEQYF	TGCAGTGCTGAAGACCCCACTAAACTCTACGAGCAGTACTTC
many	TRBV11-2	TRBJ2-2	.	CASSLTPVVNTGELFF	TGTGCCAGCAGCTTAACCCCCGTAGTTAACACCGGGGAGCTGTTTTTT
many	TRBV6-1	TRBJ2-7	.	CASSPRRAYYEQYF	TGTGCCAGCAGCCCCCGTCGAGCTTACTACGAGCAGTACTTC
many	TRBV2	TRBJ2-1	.	CASSGGAGSYNEQFF	TGTGCCAGCAGCGGAGGGGCGGGCTCCTACAATGAGCAGTTCTTC
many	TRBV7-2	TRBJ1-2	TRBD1	CASSGQGIGGYTF	TGTGCCAGCAGCGGACAGGGGATTGGAGGCTACACCTTC
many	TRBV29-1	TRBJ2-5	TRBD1	CSVTGVEETQYF	TGCAGCGTTACAGGGGTTGAAGAGACCCAGTACTTC
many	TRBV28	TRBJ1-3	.	CASTRRAGNTIYF	TGTGCCAGCACTAGAAGGGCTGGAAACACCATATATTTT
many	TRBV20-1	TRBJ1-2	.	CSALDNYGYTF	TGCAGTGCTTTAGATAACTATGGCTACACCTTC
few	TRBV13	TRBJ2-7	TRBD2	CASSSGTNPEQYF	TGTGCCAGCAGCTCCGGGACTAACCCTGAGCAGTACTTC
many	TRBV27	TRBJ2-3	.	CASSGGSAGRFVDTQYF	TGTGCCAGCAGTGGGGGCTCAGCAGGGCGGTTTGTAGATACGCAGTATTTT
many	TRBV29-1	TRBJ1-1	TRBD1	CSVERGPNTEAFF	TGCAGCGTTGAAAGGGGGCCGAACACTGAAGCTTTCTTT
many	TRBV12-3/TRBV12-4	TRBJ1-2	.	CASSSGQLEYGYTF	TGTGCCAGCAGTTCCGGACAGCTAGAGTATGGCTACACCTTC
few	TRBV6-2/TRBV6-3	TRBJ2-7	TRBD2	CASRPGLVDEQYF	TGTGCCAGCAGGCCGGGACTAGTCGACGAGCAGTACTTC
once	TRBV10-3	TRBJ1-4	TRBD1	CAIGDRDKNEKLFF	TGTGCCATCGGGGACAGGGACAAGAATGAAAAACTGTTTTTT